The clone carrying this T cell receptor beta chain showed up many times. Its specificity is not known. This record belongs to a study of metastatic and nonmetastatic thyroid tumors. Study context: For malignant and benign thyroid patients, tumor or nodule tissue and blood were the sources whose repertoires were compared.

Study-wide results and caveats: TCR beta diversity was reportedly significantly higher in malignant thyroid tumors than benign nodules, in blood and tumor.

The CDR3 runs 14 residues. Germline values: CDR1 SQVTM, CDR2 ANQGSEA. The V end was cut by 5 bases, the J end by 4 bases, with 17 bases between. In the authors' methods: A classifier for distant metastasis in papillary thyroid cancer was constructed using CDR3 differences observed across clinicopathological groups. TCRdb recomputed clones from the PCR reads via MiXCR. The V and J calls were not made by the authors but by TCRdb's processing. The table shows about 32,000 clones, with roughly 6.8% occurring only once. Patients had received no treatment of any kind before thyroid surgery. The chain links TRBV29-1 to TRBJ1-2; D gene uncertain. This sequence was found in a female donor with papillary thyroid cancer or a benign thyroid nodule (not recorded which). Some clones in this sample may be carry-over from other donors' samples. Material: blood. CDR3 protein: CSVPPPGSFYGYTF. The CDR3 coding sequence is TGCAGCGTTCCGCCTCCGGGATCTTTCTATGGCTACACCTTC. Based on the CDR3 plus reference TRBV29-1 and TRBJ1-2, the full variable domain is SAVISQKPSRDICQRGTSLTIQCQVDSQVTMMFWYRQQPGQSLTLIATANQGSEATYESGFVIDKFPISRPNLTFSTLTVSNMSPEDSSIYLCSVPPPGSFYGYTFGSGTRLTVV.